This TCR beta chain is from a study of shared clonotypes between healthy human individuals. Across the study: There were three CD4 naive, three CD4 memory, two CD8 naive and one CD8 memory plates per donor. The study's findings and limits: Sample collection involved blood only; tissue repertoires are likely different.

With respect to this clone: Its antigen is unidentified.

Each subset's genomic DNA was shared equally among a number of immunoSEQ plates. DNA at 200 ng, 30,000 or so T cell genomes, went into sorted-subset replicate PCRs. The assay was immunoSEQ multiplex PCR, and TCRdb's table has in-frame clones only and misses some. The sample has about 2.3 million clones, roughly 93% seen once. V gave up 5 bases and J gave up 4 bases; unmatched junction bases: 10. The CDR3 runs 16 residues. The germline V gene has CDR1 SGHTA and CDR2 FQGNSA. The rearrangement links TRBV7-2 to TRBJ2-3; 9 positions match TRBD2. The clonotype comes from a man in his late teens or twenties in good health. Some clones in this sample may be carry-over from other donors' samples. The sample consisted of naive CD4+ T cells from PBMCs. The subset is: CD45RA+ positively selected. In nucleotides, the CDR3 is TGTGCCAGCAGCACCCACGCTAGCGGGAACGCAGATACGCAGTATTTT. Amino acid sequence: CASSTHASGNADTQYF.